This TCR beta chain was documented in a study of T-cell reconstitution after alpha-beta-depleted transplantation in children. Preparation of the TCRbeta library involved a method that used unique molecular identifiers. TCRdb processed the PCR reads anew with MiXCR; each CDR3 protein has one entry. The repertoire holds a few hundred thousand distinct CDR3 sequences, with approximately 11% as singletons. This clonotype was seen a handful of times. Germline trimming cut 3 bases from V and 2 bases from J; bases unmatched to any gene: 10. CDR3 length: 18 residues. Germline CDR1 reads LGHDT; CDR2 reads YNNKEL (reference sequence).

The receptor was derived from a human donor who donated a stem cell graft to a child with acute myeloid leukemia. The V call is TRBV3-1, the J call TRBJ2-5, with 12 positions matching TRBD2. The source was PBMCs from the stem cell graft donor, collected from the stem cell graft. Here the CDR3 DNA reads TGTGCCAGCAGCCAGGGCCTAGCGGGGGGGAATCATCAAGAGACCCAGTACTTC. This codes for CASSQGLAGGNHQETQYF.